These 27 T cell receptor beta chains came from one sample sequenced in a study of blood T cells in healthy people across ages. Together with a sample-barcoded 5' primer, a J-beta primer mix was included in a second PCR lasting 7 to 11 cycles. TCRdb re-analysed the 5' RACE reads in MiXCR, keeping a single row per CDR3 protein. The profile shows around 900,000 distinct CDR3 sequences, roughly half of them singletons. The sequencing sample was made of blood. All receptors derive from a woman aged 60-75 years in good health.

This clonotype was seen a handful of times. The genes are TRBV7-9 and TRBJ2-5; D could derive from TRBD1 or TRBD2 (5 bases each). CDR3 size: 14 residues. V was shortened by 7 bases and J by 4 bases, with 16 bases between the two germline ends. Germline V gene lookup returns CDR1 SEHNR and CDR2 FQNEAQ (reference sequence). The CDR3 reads CASTPGPFTETQYF. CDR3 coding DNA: TGTGCCAGCACTCCGGGGCCGTTCACAGAGACCCAGTACTTC.

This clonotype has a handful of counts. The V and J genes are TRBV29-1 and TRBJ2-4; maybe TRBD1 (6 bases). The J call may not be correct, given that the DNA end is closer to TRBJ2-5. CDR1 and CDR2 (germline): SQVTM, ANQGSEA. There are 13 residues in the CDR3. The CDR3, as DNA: TGCAGCGTTGAGGGGGCGAGCCAAGAGACCCAGTACTTC. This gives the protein CSVEGASQETQYF.

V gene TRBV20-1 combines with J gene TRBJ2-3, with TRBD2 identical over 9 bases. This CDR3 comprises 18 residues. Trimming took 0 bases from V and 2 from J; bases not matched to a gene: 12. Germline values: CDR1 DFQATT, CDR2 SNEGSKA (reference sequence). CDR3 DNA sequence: TGCAGTGCTAGAGATCTGGCGGGTGCGGGAGGGAACACAGATACGCAGTATTTT. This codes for CSARDLAGAGGNTDTQYF.

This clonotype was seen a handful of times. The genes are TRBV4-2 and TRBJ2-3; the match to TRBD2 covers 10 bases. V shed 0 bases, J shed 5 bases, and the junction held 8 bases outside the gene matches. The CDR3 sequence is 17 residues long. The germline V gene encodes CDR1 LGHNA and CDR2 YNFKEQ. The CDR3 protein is CASSQEGLAGEVDTQYF. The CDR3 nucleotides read TGTGCCAGCAGCCAAGAGGGGCTAGCGGGAGAGGTAGATACGCAGTATTTT.

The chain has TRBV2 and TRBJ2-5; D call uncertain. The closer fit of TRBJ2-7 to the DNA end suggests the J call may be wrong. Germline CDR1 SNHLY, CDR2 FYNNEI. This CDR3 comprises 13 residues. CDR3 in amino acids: CASSRAPTAEQYF. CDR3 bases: TGTGCCAGCAGTCGCGCTCCTACGGCCGAGCAGTACTTC.

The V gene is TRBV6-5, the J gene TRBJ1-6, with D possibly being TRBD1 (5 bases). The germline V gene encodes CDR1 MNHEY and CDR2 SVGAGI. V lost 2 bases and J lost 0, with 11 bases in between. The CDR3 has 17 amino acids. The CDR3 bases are TGTGCCAGCAGTTACCGGGGCCTCAGCTCCTATAATTCACCCCTCCACTTT. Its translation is CASSYRGLSSYNSPLHF.

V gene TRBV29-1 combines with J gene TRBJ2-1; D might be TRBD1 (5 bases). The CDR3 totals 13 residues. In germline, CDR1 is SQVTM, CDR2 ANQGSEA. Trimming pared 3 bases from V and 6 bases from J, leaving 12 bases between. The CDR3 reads CSVDGRVSNEQFF. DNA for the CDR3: TGCAGCGTTGATGGCAGGGTTAGCAATGAGCAGTTCTTC.

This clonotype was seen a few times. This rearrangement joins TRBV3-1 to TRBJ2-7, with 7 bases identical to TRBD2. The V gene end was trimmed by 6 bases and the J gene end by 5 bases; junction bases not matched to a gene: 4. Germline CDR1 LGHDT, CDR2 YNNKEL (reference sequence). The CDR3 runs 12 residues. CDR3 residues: CASSRTSDEQYF. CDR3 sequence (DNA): TGTGCCAGCAGTAGGACTAGTGACGAGCAGTACTTC.

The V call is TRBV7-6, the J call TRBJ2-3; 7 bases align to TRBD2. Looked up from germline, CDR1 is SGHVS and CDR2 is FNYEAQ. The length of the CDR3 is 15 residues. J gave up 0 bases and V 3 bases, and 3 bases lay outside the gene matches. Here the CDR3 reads CASSLISGSTDTQYF. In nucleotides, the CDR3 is TGTGCCAGCAGCTTGATTAGCGGGAGCACAGATACGCAGTATTTT.

CDR3 DNA: TGTGCCAGCAGCGCCAGGGACTTAGGGAATGAGCAGTTCTTC. Translation: CASSARDLGNEQFF. The chain joins TRBV7-2 to TRBJ2-1; maybe TRBD2 (6 bases). V was clipped by 5 bases and J by 7 bases, with 15 bases between them. From germline, CDR1 is SGHTA and CDR2 FQGNSA. This CDR3 region has 14 residues.

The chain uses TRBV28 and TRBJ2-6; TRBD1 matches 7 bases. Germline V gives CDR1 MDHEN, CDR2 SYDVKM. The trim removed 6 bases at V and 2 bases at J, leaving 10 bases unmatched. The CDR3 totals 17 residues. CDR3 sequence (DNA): TGTGCCAGCAGCACTGACAGGGAACTGGCTGGGGCCAACGTCCTGACTTTC. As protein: CASSTDRELAGANVLTF.

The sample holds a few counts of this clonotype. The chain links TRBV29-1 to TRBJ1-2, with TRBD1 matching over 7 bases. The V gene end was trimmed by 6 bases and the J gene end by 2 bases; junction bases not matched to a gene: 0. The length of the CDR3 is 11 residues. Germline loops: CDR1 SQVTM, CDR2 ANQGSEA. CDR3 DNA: TGCAGCGTGACAGGGAACTATGGCTACACCTTC. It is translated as CSVTGNYGYTF.

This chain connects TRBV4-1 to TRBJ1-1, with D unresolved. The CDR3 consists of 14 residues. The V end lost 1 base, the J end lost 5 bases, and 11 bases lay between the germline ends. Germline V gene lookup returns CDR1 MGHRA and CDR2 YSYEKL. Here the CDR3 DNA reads TGCGCCAGCAGCCAAGGGCTCGGGAAGACTGAAGCTTTCTTT. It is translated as CASSQGLGKTEAFF.

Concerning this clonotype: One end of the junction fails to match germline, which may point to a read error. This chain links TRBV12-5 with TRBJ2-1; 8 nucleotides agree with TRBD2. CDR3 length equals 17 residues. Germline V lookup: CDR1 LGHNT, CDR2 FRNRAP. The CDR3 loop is CASGQPQERESSNEQFF. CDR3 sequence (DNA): TGTGCTAGTGGCCAACCGCAGGAGCGGGAGTCCTCCAATGAGCAGTTCTTC.

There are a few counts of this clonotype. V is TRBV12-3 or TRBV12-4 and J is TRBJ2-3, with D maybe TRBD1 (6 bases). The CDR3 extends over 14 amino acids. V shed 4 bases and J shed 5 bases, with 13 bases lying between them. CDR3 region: CASSWKGGQDTQYF. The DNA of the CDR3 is TGTGCCAGCAGTTGGAAAGGGGGTCAAGATACGCAGTATTTT.

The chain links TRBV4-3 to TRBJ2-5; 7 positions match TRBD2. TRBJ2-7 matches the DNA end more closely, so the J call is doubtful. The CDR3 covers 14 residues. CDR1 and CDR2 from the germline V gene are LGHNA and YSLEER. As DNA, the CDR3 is TGCGCCAGCAGCCAAGTGGGAGGGGCCCACGAGCAGTACTTC. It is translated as CASSQVGGAHEQYF.

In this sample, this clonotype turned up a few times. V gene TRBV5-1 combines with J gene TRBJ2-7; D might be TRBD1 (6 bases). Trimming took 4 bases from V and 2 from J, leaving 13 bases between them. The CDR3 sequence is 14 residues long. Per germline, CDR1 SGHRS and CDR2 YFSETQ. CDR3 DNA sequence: TGCGCCAGCAGCGAGGACAGCGGCACCTACGAGCAGTACTTC. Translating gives CASSEDSGTYEQYF.

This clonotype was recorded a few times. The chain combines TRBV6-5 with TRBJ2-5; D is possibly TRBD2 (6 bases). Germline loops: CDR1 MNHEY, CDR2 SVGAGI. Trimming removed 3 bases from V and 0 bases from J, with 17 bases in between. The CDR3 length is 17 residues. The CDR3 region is CASSYFPIAEYQETQYF. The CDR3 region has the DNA TGTGCCAGCAGTTATTTTCCGATAGCGGAGTACCAAGAGACCCAGTACTTC.

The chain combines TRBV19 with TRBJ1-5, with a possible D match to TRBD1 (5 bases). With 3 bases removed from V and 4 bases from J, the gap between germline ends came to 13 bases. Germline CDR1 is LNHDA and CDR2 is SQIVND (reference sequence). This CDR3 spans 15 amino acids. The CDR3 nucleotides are TGTGCCAGTAGTATCGCCCGGGACGGAAATCAGCCCCAGCATTTT. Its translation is CASSIARDGNQPQHF.

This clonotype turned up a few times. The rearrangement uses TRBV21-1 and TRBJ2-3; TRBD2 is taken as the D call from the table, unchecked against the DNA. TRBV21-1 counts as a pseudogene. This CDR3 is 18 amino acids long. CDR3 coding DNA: TGTGCCAGCAGCAAAGTCAGTCCGAGCGGGAGAACCAGAGATACGCAGTATTTT. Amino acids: CASSKVSPSGRTRDTQYF.

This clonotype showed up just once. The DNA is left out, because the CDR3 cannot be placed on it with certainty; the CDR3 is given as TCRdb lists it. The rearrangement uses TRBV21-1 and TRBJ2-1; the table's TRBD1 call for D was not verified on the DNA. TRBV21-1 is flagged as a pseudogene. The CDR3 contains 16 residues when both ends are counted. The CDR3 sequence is CASSNFGQGTYNEQFF.

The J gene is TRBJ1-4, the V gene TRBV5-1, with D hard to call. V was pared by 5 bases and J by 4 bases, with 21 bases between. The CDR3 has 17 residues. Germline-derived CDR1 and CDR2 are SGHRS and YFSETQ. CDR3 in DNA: TGCGCCAGCAGTTTCGCCTACCTAAGCGCTGTTAATGAAAAACTGTTTTTT. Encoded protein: CASSFAYLSAVNEKLFF.

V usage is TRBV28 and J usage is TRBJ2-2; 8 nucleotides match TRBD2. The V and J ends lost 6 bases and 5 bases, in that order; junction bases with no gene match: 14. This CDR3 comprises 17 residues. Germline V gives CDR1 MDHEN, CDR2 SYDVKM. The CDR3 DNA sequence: TGTGCCAGCAGCCCACGCCGGAGTAGCGGGACGACCGGGGAGCTGTTTTTT. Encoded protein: CASSPRRSSGTTGELFF.

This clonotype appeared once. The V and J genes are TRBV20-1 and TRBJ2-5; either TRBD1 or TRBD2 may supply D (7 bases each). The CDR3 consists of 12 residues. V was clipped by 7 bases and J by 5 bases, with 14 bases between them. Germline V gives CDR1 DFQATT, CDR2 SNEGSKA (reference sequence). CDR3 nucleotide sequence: TGCAGTGGGGAGGGGGCAGGGGAGACCCAGTACTTC. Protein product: CSGEGAGETQYF.

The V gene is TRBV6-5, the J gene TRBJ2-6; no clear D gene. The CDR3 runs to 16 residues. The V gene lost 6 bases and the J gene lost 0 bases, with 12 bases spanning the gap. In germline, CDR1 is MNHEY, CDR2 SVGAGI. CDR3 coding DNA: TGTGCCAGCAGAGTGGTCGATTCCTCTGGGGCCAACGTCCTGACTTTC. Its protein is CASRVVDSSGANVLTF.

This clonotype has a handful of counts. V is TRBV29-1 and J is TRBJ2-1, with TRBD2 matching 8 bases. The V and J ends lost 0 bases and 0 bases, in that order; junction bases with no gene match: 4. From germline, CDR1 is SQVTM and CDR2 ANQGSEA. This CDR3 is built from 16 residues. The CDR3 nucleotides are TGCAGCGTTGAAGATTGGAGCGGGAGCTCCTACAATGAGCAGTTCTTC. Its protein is CSVEDWSGSSYNEQFF.

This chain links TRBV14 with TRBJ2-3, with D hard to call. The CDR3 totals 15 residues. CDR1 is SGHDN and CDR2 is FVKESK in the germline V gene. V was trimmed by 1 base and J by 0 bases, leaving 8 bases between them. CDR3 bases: TGTGCCAGCAGCCAAGTTCAGGAAAGCACAGATACGCAGTATTTT. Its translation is CASSQVQESTDTQYF.